This TCR beta chain emerged from a study of T cells in Graves' hyperthyroidism and ophthalmopathy. General study results and limits: A model of 13 V-J features distinguished ophthalmopathy from stable hyperthyroidism. Before onset, by a median of approximately 6.8 months, the model predicted ophthalmopathy.

Those patients with uncontrolled infection, other autoimmune disease, pregnancy or lactation were excluded. Concerning this clonotype itself: Its antigen is not known.

This CDR3 spans 18 amino acids. In germline, CDR1 is SGHAT, CDR2 FQNNGV. V trimming: 5 bases; J trimming: 3 bases; junction bases outside the gene matches: 12. The CDR3 regions of TCR beta were amplified from RNA transcripts. Using the HTBI primer set, a first-round RT-PCR was run on the TCR CDR3. TCRdb re-derived calls from the multiplex PCR reads in MiXCR, one entry per CDR3 protein. The table lists roughly 560,000 distinct CDR3 sequences, around 15% of them singletons, with 4.3% in the top ten. This receptor was obtained from a woman in her thirties or forties with Graves' ophthalmopathy. Sequences were obtained from blood. The rearrangement links TRBV11-2 to TRBJ2-6; 8 bases are a match to TRBD1. CDR3 sequence: CASSPLPDRVGGANVLTF. The CDR3 DNA reads TGTGCCAGCAGCCCACTTCCGGACAGGGTTGGTGGGGCCAACGTCCTGACTTTC.